These T cell receptor beta chains were read from a single sample in a study of response to subunit inactivated influenza vaccine. Via MiXCR, TCRdb re-called the RT-PCR reads, giving one row per CDR3 protein. The table has about 580,000 distinct CDR3 sequences, 14% seen once. The material sequenced was PBMCs from blood, taken roughly 12 days after vaccination. These receptors originate from a man aged 50 or older who received an inactivated influenza vaccine. CDR3s include the opening cysteine and the closing phenylalanine or tryptophan. Each record gives: D gene, V gene, clone size, J gene, CDR3 protein, CDR3 DNA. The D gene is left open where the match is weak. Clone size appears in some rows only: once, few, many, or a class for an expanded clone.

D gene: -; V gene: TRBV10-3; clone size: few; J gene: TRBJ1-6; CDR3 protein: CAIKKDSDNSPLHF; CDR3 DNA: TGTGCCATCAAAAAGGACAGCGATAATTCACCCCTCCACTTT
D gene: TRBD2; V gene: TRBV20-1; clone size: few; J gene: TRBJ2-1; CDR3 protein: CSATTGTSGAVEQFF; CDR3 DNA: TGCAGTGCAACAACCGGGACTAGCGGGGCGGTTGAGCAGTTCTTC
D gene: TRBD1; V gene: TRBV25-1; clone size: few; J gene: TRBJ2-2; CDR3 protein: CARPTGVTGELFF; CDR3 DNA: TGTGCCAGGCCGACAGGGGTTACCGGGGAGCTGTTTTTT
D gene: TRBD1; V gene: TRBV15; clone size: few; J gene: TRBJ1-2; CDR3 protein: CATSRARQGLDGYTF; CDR3 DNA: TGTGCCACCAGCAGGGCGCGACAGGGCCTGGATGGCTACACCTTC
D gene: -; V gene: TRBV20-1; clone size: -; J gene: TRBJ1-3; CDR3 protein: CSARTSRSGNTIYF; CDR3 DNA: TGCAGTGCTCGGACTTCCCGCTCTGGAAACACCATATATTTT
D gene: -; V gene: TRBV24-1; clone size: few; J gene: TRBJ2-7; CDR3 protein: CATSSAPTPGCDEQYF; CDR3 DNA: TGTGCCACCAGTTCGGCACCTACCCCAGGTTGCGACGAGCAGTACTTC
D gene: -; V gene: TRBV2; clone size: -; J gene: TRBJ2-5; CDR3 protein: CASRPASETQYF; CDR3 DNA: TGTGCCAGCAGGCCAGCCTCGGAGACCCAGTACTTC
D gene: TRBD1; V gene: TRBV7-9; clone size: -; J gene: TRBJ2-7; CDR3 protein: CASSMTGGGEQYF; CDR3 DNA: TGTGCCAGCAGCATGACAGGGGGGGGTGAGCAGTACTTC
D gene: -; V gene: TRBV14; clone size: few; J gene: TRBJ2-1; CDR3 protein: CASSQANRVAEQFF; CDR3 DNA: TGTGCCAGCAGCCAAGCCAACAGGGTGGCTGAGCAGTTCTTC
D gene: TRBD2; V gene: TRBV20-1; clone size: many; J gene: TRBJ2-1; CDR3 protein: CSSTPGGVNEQFF; CDR3 DNA: TGCAGTTCGACACCGGGGGGGGTAAATGAGCAGTTCTTC
D gene: TRBD2; V gene: TRBV2; clone size: -; J gene: TRBJ2-1; CDR3 protein: CASRGPGGAIPGNEQFF; CDR3 DNA: TGTGCCAGCAGGGGCCCCGGGGGGGCTATCCCCGGCAATGAGCAGTTCTTC
D gene: -; V gene: TRBV24-1; clone size: few; J gene: TRBJ1-2; CDR3 protein: CATSERALNYGYTF; CDR3 DNA: TGTGCCACCAGTGAACGGGCTCTTAACTATGGCTACACCTTC
D gene: -; V gene: TRBV5-1; clone size: -; J gene: TRBJ1-1; CDR3 protein: CASSREPLNTEAFF; CDR3 DNA: TGCGCCAGCAGCAGGGAACCTTTGAACACTGAAGCTTTCTTT